This TCR beta chain was sequenced during a study of glioma-infiltrating T cells after dendritic cell vaccination. Time point denoted: after dendritic cell vaccination, including at tumor progression/relapse. Libraries were prepared by immunoSEQ multiplex PCR; TCRdb keeps only in-frame clonotypes and omits some of them. Of about 58,000 clones detected, more than 70% appear once; the ten largest clones hold around 8.5%. Germline loops: CDR1 SGHVS, CDR2 FNYEAQ. V lost 3 bases, J lost 8 bases, and 14 bases lay in between. The CDR3 covers 14 residues. The count of this clone is one. Here the sequenced sample was blood, taken after dendritic cell vaccination. The TCR was taken from a human donor with glioblastoma. The chain is built from TRBV7-6 and TRBJ2-1; D ambiguous. The CDR3 nucleotides read TGTGCCAGCAGCTTGTTGCCCAGACGGGATGAGCAGTTCTTC. Its translation: CASSLLPRRDEQFF.